The following is a T cell receptor beta chain sequence with its context. Its antigen is currently unknown. Samples underwent the assay at deep level. Each sorted subset replicate got 200 ng genomic DNA, around 29,000 genomes. TCRdb's table, derived via immunoSEQ multiplex PCR, lists solely in-frame clones and lacks some. The sample records more than 850,000 clones, about 84% being singletons. The data stem from a study of shared clonotypes between healthy human individuals. Study-wide points: Some clonotypes were shared by all four sorted-subset donors, while others were not shared. The non-shared ones had lower generation probabilities than the shared ones. Tissues were not sampled, only blood, and their repertoires likely differ.

The V and J ends lost 5 bases and 0 bases respectively, with 11 bases between them. Germline V gene sequence: CDR1 SGHRS, CDR2 YFSETQ. The CDR3 consists of 15 residues. Sequencing input: memory CD4+ T cells from PBMCs. Subset reported: CD45RA-negative fraction. The chain links TRBV5-1 to TRBJ1-4; D call uncertain. This receptor was taken from a man between 18 and 29 years old in good health. Some clones in this sample may be carry-over from other donors' samples. CDR3 sequence (DNA): TGCGCCAGCAGATACCTAGTTGCAACTAATGAAAAACTGTTTTTT. Its protein product is CASRYLVATNEKLFF. Together with reference TRBV5-1 and TRBJ1-4, the CDR3 gives the full variable domain: KAGVTQTPRYLIKTRGQQVTLSCSPISGHRSVSWYQQTPGQGLQFLFEYFSETQRNKGNFPGRFSGRQFSNSRSEMNVSTLELGDSALYLCASRYLVATNEKLFFGSGTQLSVL.